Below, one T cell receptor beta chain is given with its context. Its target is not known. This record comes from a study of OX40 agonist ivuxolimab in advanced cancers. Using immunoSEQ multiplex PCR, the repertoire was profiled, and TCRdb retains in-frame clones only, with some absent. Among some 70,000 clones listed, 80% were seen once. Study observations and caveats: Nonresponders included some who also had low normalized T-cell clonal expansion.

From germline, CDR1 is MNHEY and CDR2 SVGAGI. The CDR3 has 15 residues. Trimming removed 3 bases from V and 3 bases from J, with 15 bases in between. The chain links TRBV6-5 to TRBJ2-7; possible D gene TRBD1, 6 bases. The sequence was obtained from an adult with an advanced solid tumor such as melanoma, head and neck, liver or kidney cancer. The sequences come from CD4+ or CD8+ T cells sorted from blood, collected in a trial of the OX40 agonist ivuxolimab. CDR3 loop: CASSYLQGRGYEQYF. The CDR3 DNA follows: TGTGCCAGCAGTTATTTACAGGGCCGGGGCTACGAGCAGTACTTC.